The entry below gives a single T cell receptor beta chain sequence along with its context. The antigen is unknown. This record comes from a study of shared clonotypes between healthy human individuals. The CDR3 totals 16 residues. Germline values: CDR1 MDHEN, CDR2 SYDVKM. V lost 5 bases and J lost 0, with 16 bases in between. The donors, healthy adults who were HIV-negative, had experienced no recent acute infections or vaccinations. Every immunoSEQ plate was one replicate of a subset's evenly spread DNA. TCRdb keeps only in-frame clones here, not all; method: immunoSEQ multiplex PCR. This sample has about half a million clones, with about 85% found just once. Study results and caveats: Represented diversity (both genetic and exposure-history) was limited by the small number of donors.

The chain recombines TRBV28 with TRBJ1-2, with D unclear. The origin of this receptor is a middle-aged woman in good health. Some clones in this sample may be carry-over from other donors' samples. The source material was PBMCs. CDR3 residues: CASSIYPRSSNYGYTF. For the CDR3, the DNA is TGTGCCAGCAGTATCTATCCCCGCTCCTCTAACTATGGCTACACCTTC.